The clone carrying this TCR beta chain was seen a single time. The record originates from a study of OX40 agonist ivuxolimab in advanced cancers. The assay was immunoSEQ multiplex PCR, and TCRdb's table has in-frame clones only and misses some. The sample includes about 40,000 clones, roughly 90% of them seen just once. V lost 10 bases and J lost 0; bases outside the gene matches: 15. This CDR3 is built from 17 residues. In germline, CDR1 is ENHRY, CDR2 SYGVKD. The sample in question was CD4+ or CD8+ T cells sorted from blood, obtained in a trial of the OX40 agonist ivuxolimab. The clonotype was recovered from an adult with an advanced solid tumor such as melanoma, head and neck, liver or kidney cancer. This sequence joins TRBV10-3 and TRBJ2-1; 7 bases line up with TRBD2. The CDR3 nucleotides read TGTGCCACCGGGGCTCTAGTGGGGGGGAGCTCCTACAATGAGCAGTTCTTC. This gives the protein CATGALVGGSSYNEQFF.